The rows below give T cell receptor beta chains drawn from one sample of a study of PD-1 blockade in classical Hodgkin lymphoma. Sequencing used immunoSEQ multiplex PCR; TCRdb keeps in-frame clones, though not all of them. The sample consists of over 12,000 clones, around 61% of them appearing once. This sample comprised peripheral blood mononuclear cells (PBMCs), obtained at baseline. The receptor source for this set is a human donor with classical Hodgkin lymphoma. Each CDR3 is given with its conserved first and last residue. The D gene is left open where the match is weak. Clone size is not always given. Where it is, it says once, few, many or a class for expanded clones.

D gene,V gene,J gene,clone size,CDR3 DNA,CDR3 protein
NA,TRBV5-3,TRBJ1-5,few,TGTGCCAGAAGCTTGAGGCTGTACAGGGACAATCAGCCCCAGCATTTT,CARSLRLYRDNQPQHF
TRBD1,TRBV29-1,TRBJ2-4,NA,TGCAGCGTTTGGACCGGGACAGGGGAAATAAAAAACATTCAGTACTTC,CSVWTGTGEIKNIQYF
TRBD2,TRBV27,TRBJ2-5,few,TGTGCCAGCAGTTCCCTTCCTACTAGCGGGGAGGGAGAGACCCAGTACTTC,CASSSLPTSGEGETQYF
TRBD1,TRBV10-3,TRBJ2-1,NA,TGTGCCATCAGTGAACCAACCGGGACAGACTACAATGAGCAGTTCTTC,CAISEPTGTDYNEQFF
NA,TRBV30,TRBJ1-5,few,TGTGCCTGGAGAGGTGAACCCAGCAATCAGCCCCAGCATTTT,CAWRGEPSNQPQHF
NA,TRBV10-1,TRBJ2-7,NA,TGCGCCAGCAGTGAGTCACTGCCCCCCTACGAGCAGTACTTC,CASSESLPPYEQYF
TRBD2,TRBV9,TRBJ2-1,NA,TGTGCCAGCAGCCCCCGGGTGGGGGGGACCTCCTACAATGAGCAGTTCTTC,CASSPRVGGTSYNEQFF
TRBD1,TRBV19,TRBJ2-1,NA,TGTGCCAGTAGTTCCGGGACAGGGGGATTTGTTGAGCAGTTCTTC,CASSSGTGGFVEQFF
NA,TRBV5-6,TRBJ1-1,medium-sized,TGTGCCAGCAGCTGGGCTAGTTTCGGCACTGAAGCTTTCTTT,CASSWASFGTEAFF
NA,TRBV5-4,TRBJ1-1,once,TGTGCCAGCAGCCTAACGCGGGCGGGGAACACTGAAGCTTTCTTT,CASSLTRAGNTEAFF
NA,TRBV2,TRBJ2-2,NA,TGTGCCAGCAGTCGACAGGGACTCAAGAACACCGGGGAGCTGTTTTTT,CASSRQGLKNTGELFF
TRBD1,TRBV2,TRBJ2-3,NA,TGTGCCAGCGGCGGACAGGGAGTTACTGATACGCAGTATTTT,CASGGQGVTDTQYF
NA,TRBV5-1,TRBJ1-3,medium-sized,TGCGCCAGCAGCTTCGATGGGGGTTTTGGAAACACCATATATTTT,CASSFDGGFGNTIYF
NA,TRBV27,TRBJ2-4,NA,TGTGCCAGCAGTTTGGCGCGGACAGCTACAAACATTCAGTACTTC,CASSLARTATNIQYF
NA,TRBV28,TRBJ1-4,NA,TGTGCCAGCAGTTTAACGGGAGGCAGTGAAAAACTGTTTTTT,CASSLTGGSEKLFF
NA,TRBV5-4,TRBJ1-1,few,TGTGCCAGCAGCTTGGACTCCACCGCTGAAGCTTTCTTT,CASSLDSTAEAFF
TRBD2,TRBV5-4,TRBJ2-1,NA,TGTGCCAGCAGCTTGATGACTAGCGGGAGTTCCTTGGTTAATGAGCAGTTCTTC,CASSLMTSGSSLVNEQFF
TRBD2,TRBV7-9,TRBJ2-1,NA,TGTGCCAGCAGCTCCCCTCCGCTAGCGGGAGGGGACTACAATGAGCAGTTCTTC,CASSSPPLAGGDYNEQFF
NA,TRBV28,TRBJ2-1,NA,TGTGCCAGCCAAACTCGCAATGAGCAGTTCTTC,CASQTRNEQFF
NA,TRBV27,TRBJ1-1,few,TGTGCCAGCAGTGAGTACAGGGCTAACACTGAAGCTTTCTTT,CASSEYRANTEAFF
TRBD2,TRBV4-1,TRBJ2-1,NA,TGCGCCAGCAGCCCTTGGACTAGCGGATCCTCCTACAATGAGCAGTTCTTC,CASSPWTSGSSYNEQFF
NA,TRBV5-1,TRBJ1-6,few,TGCGCCAGCTGCGCGGCCCAGGGCGGGAATAATTCACCCCTCCACTTT,CASCAAQGGNNSPLHF
NA,TRBV16,TRBJ1-4,NA,TGTGCCAGCAGCCACGCCGGTCGCCTGGGGGAAAAACTGTTTTTT,CASSHAGRLGEKLFF
NA,TRBV7-7,TRBJ2-2,NA,TGTGCTAGCAGCTTAGCGCTTGGAGACACCGGGGAGCTGTTTTTT,CASSLALGDTGELFF
NA,TRBV29-1,TRBJ2-1,NA,TGCAGCGTCACATCTAGCGATGAGCAGTTCTTC,CSVTSSDEQFF
TRBD1,TRBV5-1,TRBJ1-5,NA,TGCGCCAGCAGCTTGGGAGTTCAGGGGGCAGGCAATCAGCCCCAGCATTTT,CASSLGVQGAGNQPQHF
TRBD1,TRBV2,TRBJ2-1,medium-sized,TGTGCCAGCAGTGGGGACAGTATTGAGCAGTTCTTC,CASSGDSIEQFF
NA,TRBV5-1,TRBJ2-7,NA,TGCGCCAGCAGCATCGGCTACGAGCAGTACTTC,CASSIGYEQYF
TRBD2,TRBV19,TRBJ2-1,NA,TGTGCCAGTAGTTTACTAGCGGGAGGGCCCTACAATGAGCAGTTCTTC,CASSLLAGGPYNEQFF
NA,TRBV21-1,TRBJ2-7,NA,TGTGCCAGCAGCGAAACCCGGGACGCCCACTCCTACGAGCAGTACTTC,CASSETRDAHSYEQYF
TRBD2,TRBV4-1,TRBJ2-5,few,TGCGCCAGCAGTTCCTCCGGGACTAGCGTAGAGACCCAGTACTTC,CASSSSGTSVETQYF
TRBD2,TRBV6-6,TRBJ2-1,few,TGTGCCAGCAGACCCGGGACTAGCGGGAGGACTGAGCAGTTCTTC,CASRPGTSGRTEQFF
TRBD1,TRBV13,TRBJ1-5,NA,TGTGCCAGCAGCTTGGCCGGGACAGGGGGCGGCAATCAGCCCCAGCATTTT,CASSLAGTGGGNQPQHF
NA,TRBV6-5,TRBJ1-2,medium-sized,TGTGCCAGCCATCGCCAGGGGTATGGCTACACCTTC,CASHRQGYGYTF
NA,TRBV7-2,TRBJ2-2,once,TGTGCCAGCACCGACAAGGGGCCCGGCCCCCACCCCGGGCTGTTTTTT,CASTDKGPGPHPGLFF
NA,TRBV6-5,TRBJ1-5,NA,TGTGCCAGCAGCTTACAGGTATATAGCAATCAGCCCCAGCATTTT,CASSLQVYSNQPQHF
NA,TRBV7-2,TRBJ2-1,NA,TGTGCCAGTGCCAGCGGCAACCGTTACAATGAGCAGTTCTTC,CASASGNRYNEQFF
NA,TRBV19,TRBJ2-1,NA,TGTGCCAGTAGTCCAGGGGTAGTGACTAATGAGCAGTTCTTC,CASSPGVVTNEQFF
TRBD1,TRBV28,TRBJ2-7,NA,TGTGCCAGCAGTACCCCGACAGGGACCGACGAGCAGTACTTC,CASSTPTGTDEQYF
NA,TRBV5-4,TRBJ2-2,NA,TGTGCCAGCAGCCACAGGGAAGGGGCCGGGGAGCTGTTTTTT,CASSHREGAGELFF